This TCR beta chain originates from a study of blood T cell repertoires in COVID-19 (dated by TCRdb to the early 2020s). Study-wide context: The collaborator samples originated in the United States, Italy and Spain and spanned the acute and convalescent phases of COVID-19. Sample metadata almost always included a de-identified subject ID, COVID-19 status, age in years and sex. Deeply sampled blood TCRbeta repertoires from subjects exposed to, actively infected with, or recovered from COVID-19 were included in the dataset. The repertoires were released in a freely available public database intended as a resource for research on the immune response to SARS-CoV-2. The material from the prospective study consisted of cDNA or gDNA derived from T cells, B-cell-depleted T cells, or PBMCs. The samples were drawn from two sources: the first 160 participants of the ongoing ImmuneRACE study, and 1,000 to 1,500 subjects contributed by 6 global collaborators. Where available, HLA class I and class II types were obtained from metadata supplied by the sample provider rather than from assay-based typing. Overall study results and their limits: How much clinical and demographic metadata was included differed by source and by participant, and the metadata was provided uncurated.

Trimming takes 5 bases from V and 6 bases from J, and the germline ends sit 17 bases apart. The germline V gene (reference sequence) gives CDR1 as LGHDT and CDR2 as YNNKEL. The CDR3 numbers 14 residues from cysteine through phenylalanine. Only the CDR3 DNA stays, 42 bases, in frame from base 1. Whole blood was collected in K2EDTA tubes by collaborating institutions according to the institutions' own protocols. For TCRbeta analysis, collaborator samples were shipped as frozen whole blood, as isolated PBMCs, or as DNA extracted from either sample type. TCRbeta CDR3 regions were amplified from genomic DNA using the immunoSEQ Assay, a bias-controlled multiplex PCR. Per the authors' processing: Nucleated cell counts per sample were estimated from amplification of reference gene primers within the assay. To quantify the absolute abundance of each unique TCRbeta CDR3 rearrangement, sequence reads were collapsed and filtered. For each sample, productive Simpson clonality was calculated as the square root of Simpson's diversity index over productive rearrangements. TCRdb holds this immuneACCESS table with in-frame rearrangements only. Some clones are missing; in checked studies, unresolved V genes explain under half, and the rest has no known cause. The V and J calls and clone size come from that table; D and trimming were worked out from the DNA. The sample table shows roughly 200,000 clones, and 88% are seen once. The ten top clones hold roughly 1.6% of the sample.

In the case of this clone: Its antigen target is currently unknown. The record has no base qualities; no much larger clone is one base away.

The V gene is TRBV3-1 (or the pseudogene TRBV3-2) and the J gene is TRBJ2-7; TRBD2 might be the D gene, on 7 matching bases. This sequence was found in a young man with active or convalescent COVID-19. The source material was peripheral blood. The DNA is as follows: TGTGCCAGCAGCGTTACAGGGAGGGGCAGCGAGCAGTACTTC. It encodes CASSVTGRGSEQYF.